Listed below are T cell receptor beta chains from one sample, sequenced in a study of neurological immune-mediated disorders. TCRdb itself ran the 5' RACE reads through MiXCR, one entry per CDR3 protein. The table has more than 50,000 distinct CDR3 sequences, 7.5% to 9.5% seen once. Sequenced material: PBMCs. The origin of the receptors is a woman aged 40-49 years in good health. Both conserved end residues are part of each CDR3. D genes are given only for firm matches. The size entry is marked missing in some rows and otherwise reads once, few, many or a size class.

J gene: TRBJ1-4
V gene: TRBV27
clone size: many
D gene: TRBD1
CDR3 DNA: TGTGCCAGTTCAGGGGGGGGAAATGAAAAACTGTTTTTT
CDR3 protein: CASSGGGNEKLFF

J gene: TRBJ2-5
V gene: TRBV20-1
clone size: many
D gene: .
CDR3 DNA: TGCAGTGCTAGAGATCCGCGGGACTTTGGGGAGACCCAGTACTTC
CDR3 protein: CSARDPRDFGETQYF

J gene: TRBJ2-7
V gene: TRBV20-1
clone size: many
D gene: .
CDR3 DNA: TGCAGTGCTAGAGGTAGCGGTATGAGCTCCTACGAGCAGTACTTC
CDR3 protein: CSARGSGMSSYEQYF

J gene: TRBJ1-1
V gene: TRBV2
clone size: many
D gene: .
CDR3 DNA: TGTGCCACGCAGAGGAACACTGAAGCTTTCTTT
CDR3 protein: CATQRNTEAFF

J gene: TRBJ2-3
V gene: TRBV6-5
clone size: many
D gene: .
CDR3 DNA: TGTGCCAGCAGTTACCCTGGCCGTGCTAGCACAGATACGCAGTATTTT
CDR3 protein: CASSYPGRASTDTQYF

J gene: TRBJ1-1
V gene: TRBV4-1
clone size: many
D gene: .
CDR3 DNA: TGCGCCAGCAGCCAAGATGGGGCCTCATGGAGGGGGATGAACACTGAAGCTTTCTTT
CDR3 protein: CASSQDGASWRGMNTEAFF

J gene: TRBJ1-6
V gene: TRBV5-8
clone size: .
D gene: .
CDR3 DNA: TGTGCCAGCAGCATAGACCGGGGTTCACCCCTCCACTTT
CDR3 protein: CASSIDRGSPLHF

J gene: TRBJ2-3
V gene: TRBV9
clone size: many
D gene: TRBD1
CDR3 DNA: TGTGCCAGCAGCGTAGAGTCCGGGGACAGGGGCGCGGGTTGGCTGGATACGCAGTATTTT
CDR3 protein: CASSVESGDRGAGWLDTQYF

J gene: TRBJ1-1
V gene: TRBV5-1
clone size: many
D gene: .
CDR3 DNA: TGCGCCAGCAGCTTGGAGCGGGGGGCAGGATCTGAAGCTTTCTTT
CDR3 protein: CASSLERGAGSEAFF

J gene: TRBJ2-6
V gene: TRBV5-1
clone size: .
D gene: .
CDR3 DNA: TGCGCCAGCAGCTTGGGGCCTAACTGGTCTGGGGCCAACGTCCTGACTTTC
CDR3 protein: CASSLGPNWSGANVLTF

J gene: TRBJ2-1
V gene: TRBV5-5
clone size: many
D gene: TRBD2
CDR3 DNA: TGTGCCAGCAGCTTGGGACTAGCGGGAGTCTACAATGAGCAGTTCTTC
CDR3 protein: CASSLGLAGVYNEQFF

J gene: TRBJ2-5
V gene: TRBV10-3
clone size: many
D gene: TRBD1
CDR3 DNA: TGTGCCAGCAGGACAGGGGGCCACCAAGAGACCCAGTACTTC
CDR3 protein: CASRTGGHQETQYF

J gene: TRBJ2-2
V gene: TRBV7-2
clone size: few
D gene: .
CDR3 DNA: TGTGCCAGCAGCTTATATGCGCCCGCGAACACCGGGGAGCTGTTTTTT
CDR3 protein: CASSLYAPANTGELFF

J gene: TRBJ1-1
V gene: TRBV3-1
clone size: many
D gene: TRBD1
CDR3 DNA: TGTGCCAGCAGCCAGTTTGGACAGGGAACGACTGAAGCTTTCTTT
CDR3 protein: CASSQFGQGTTEAFF

J gene: TRBJ1-1
V gene: TRBV12-3/TRBV12-4
clone size: many
D gene: .
CDR3 DNA: TGTGCCAGCAGTTTAGGAAGCTCCCACACTGAAGCTTTCTTT
CDR3 protein: CASSLGSSHTEAFF

J gene: TRBJ2-7
V gene: TRBV10-3
clone size: many
D gene: .
CDR3 DNA: TGTGCCATCAGTGGGACAGGGACTACCTACGAGCAGTACTTC
CDR3 protein: CAISGTGTTYEQYF

J gene: TRBJ2-6
V gene: TRBV6-2/TRBV6-3
clone size: many
D gene: .
CDR3 DNA: TGTGCCAGCAGTTTCGACACCTTAGGAGGAGCTGGGGCCAACGTCCTGACTTTC
CDR3 protein: CASSFDTLGGAGANVLTF

J gene: TRBJ1-1
V gene: TRBV20-1
clone size: many
D gene: .
CDR3 DNA: TGCAGTGCTGACCGGGAGGACGTTTGGAACACTGAAGCTTTCTTT
CDR3 protein: CSADREDVWNTEAFF

J gene: TRBJ1-1
V gene: TRBV5-1
clone size: many
D gene: TRBD1
CDR3 DNA: TGCGCCAGCAGCTTTTCAGGACAGGGAATGGCTGAAGCTTTCTTT
CDR3 protein: CASSFSGQGMAEAFF

J gene: TRBJ2-6
V gene: TRBV7-3
clone size: .
D gene: TRBD1
CDR3 DNA: TGTGCCAGCAGCCTAAGGGGACAGGGGAAAGGTGGGGCCAACGTCCTGACTTTC
CDR3 protein: CASSLRGQGKGGANVLTF

J gene: TRBJ2-3
V gene: TRBV9
clone size: .
D gene: TRBD2
CDR3 DNA: TGTGTCAGCAGCGCCCCTGGGACTAGCGGGAGGTATTCAGCAGATACGCAGTATTTT
CDR3 protein: CVSSAPGTSGRYSADTQYF

J gene: TRBJ2-5
V gene: TRBV20-1
clone size: many
D gene: TRBD2
CDR3 DNA: TGCAGTGCTAGAGCCCCCGGGACTAGCGGCCCTCGGGGTCGAGAGACCCAGTACTTC
CDR3 protein: CSARAPGTSGPRGRETQYF

J gene: TRBJ1-2
V gene: TRBV20-1
clone size: many
D gene: .
CDR3 DNA: TGCAGTGTCAGAGTGGACGGTGGCTACACCTTC
CDR3 protein: CSVRVDGGYTF

J gene: TRBJ1-5
V gene: TRBV2
clone size: many
D gene: .
CDR3 DNA: TGTGCCAGCAGAGCGACAGAAAATCAGCCCCAGCATTTT
CDR3 protein: CASRATENQPQHF

J gene: TRBJ2-2
V gene: TRBV25-1
clone size: many
D gene: .
CDR3 DNA: TGTGCCAGCAGTGAATCAGTTATCGGTTGGGCCGGGGAGCTGTTTTTT
CDR3 protein: CASSESVIGWAGELFF

J gene: TRBJ2-3
V gene: TRBV15
clone size: many
D gene: TRBD2
CDR3 DNA: TGTGCCACCAGCAGAGATCCGGCGGGGGGGCTAGGAGATACGCAGTATTTT
CDR3 protein: CATSRDPAGGLGDTQYF

J gene: TRBJ1-2
V gene: TRBV29-1
clone size: many
D gene: .
CDR3 DNA: TGCAGCGTTGGAGAGGGGGACTATGGCTACACCTTC
CDR3 protein: CSVGEGDYGYTF

J gene: TRBJ1-2
V gene: TRBV2
clone size: many
D gene: .
CDR3 DNA: TGTGCCAGCAGCAGGCAGCCAACCTCTTATGGCTACACCTTC
CDR3 protein: CASSRQPTSYGYTF

J gene: TRBJ1-1
V gene: TRBV5-1
clone size: many
D gene: .
CDR3 DNA: TGCGCCAGCAGCATGGACGGGAGGAACACTGAAGCTTTCTTT
CDR3 protein: CASSMDGRNTEAFF

J gene: TRBJ2-2
V gene: TRBV20-1
clone size: many
D gene: TRBD2
CDR3 DNA: TGCAGTGCTGCCGGGGCGGGAGGGCGCGGCGGGGAGCTGTTTTTT
CDR3 protein: CSAAGAGGRGGELFF